This entry concerns a single T cell receptor beta chain. The data derive from a study of T cell changes during pregnancy in multiple sclerosis. The protocol was immunoSEQ multiplex PCR, while the TCRdb copy is restricted to in-frame clones and leaves out a portion. The sample records around 100,000 clones, 90% to 95% being singletons. The specimen comprised peripheral blood, sampled after pregnancy. This sequence was found in a female donor with multiple sclerosis, enrolled in a pregnancy study.

The CDR3 region has the DNA TGTGCCAGCAGTTACTCGACAGGGAGGCAGCCCCAGCATTTT. It yields the protein CASSYSTGRQPQHF. The chain uses TRBV6-5 and TRBJ1-5, with TRBD1 matching over 7 bases. The CDR3 length is 14 residues. The V gene end was trimmed by 0 bases and the J gene end by 7 bases; junction bases not matched to a gene: 3. The germline CDR1 and CDR2 sequences are MNHEY and SVGAGI.